This is a list of T cell receptor beta chains from one sample in a study of T cells in Graves' hyperthyroidism and ophthalmopathy. MiXCR, applied by TCRdb to the multiplex PCR reads, yields one record per CDR3 protein. The repertoire holds around 430,000 distinct CDR3 sequences, about 15% seen once, with about 33% in the top ten. The material sequenced was blood. The receptors were gathered from a woman aged 25 to 39 with Graves' hyperthyroidism. Both conserved end residues are part of each CDR3. Part of the rows lack a size; the others show once, few, many or a class for expanded clones.

v_call,clone_size,j_call,cdr3_aa
TRBV7-9,-,TRBJ2-7,CASNKGLAGREQYF
TRBV6-1,many,TRBJ2-1,CASSKLAGVRNEQFF
TRBV6-1,many,TRBJ2-3,CASSETFGRLTDTQYF
TRBV5-1,many,TRBJ1-1,CASSLDRGLSAFF
TRBV28,many,TRBJ1-6,CASSSNLQGSPLHF
TRBV5-1,many,TRBJ2-3,CASSEEVSTDTQYF
TRBV28,many,TRBJ2-3,CASSFRSTDTQYF
TRBV19,few,TRBJ2-3,CASSIPTRRTDTQYF
TRBV2,many,TRBJ1-2,CASRKDSNYGYTF
TRBV11-2,many,TRBJ1-1,CASSVQGARDTEAFF
TRBV12-3/TRBV12-4,many,TRBJ2-7,CASSLADPSGRAGEQYF
TRBV12-3/TRBV12-4,-,TRBJ2-3,CASSYALGTDTQYF
TRBV7-6,-,TRBJ2-5,CASSRTGVARRETQYF
TRBV19,few,TRBJ2-5,CASSIAATQETQYF
TRBV29-1,few,TRBJ2-3,CSVEDRSGPTDTQYF
TRBV7-2,few,TRBJ2-2,CASSLPPMTSGRFDTGELFF
TRBV27,many,TRBJ1-6,CASSFEQGVVGSPLHF
TRBV25-1,-,TRBJ2-7,CASLSPEGPYEQYF
TRBV28,many,TRBJ2-5,CASSLPRRETQYF
TRBV5-5,-,TRBJ1-2,CASSLAGQGNYGYTF
TRBV5-1,once,TRBJ2-1,CASSLSSWGTGRNEQFF
TRBV7-9,few,TRBJ1-4,CASSPGPGRTNEKLFF
TRBV20-1,-,TRBJ1-5,CSARDPAGVSNQSQHF
TRBV18,many,TRBJ2-7,CASSPAQGSSYEQYF
TRBV25-1,many,TRBJ2-7,CASSEYRDIQTYEQYF
TRBV20-1,many,TRBJ1-2,CSATRDQGAFGYTF
TRBV5-4,-,TRBJ1-4,CASSPSGSEKLFF
TRBV18,-,TRBJ2-3,CASSPGTGSADTQYF
TRBV20-1,few,TRBJ2-3,CSARDSGGLADPTQYF
TRBV15,-,TRBJ2-2,CATSRDLAITTGELFF
TRBV7-9,many,TRBJ2-7,CASSLAGYYEQYF
TRBV7-3,-,TRBJ1-2,CASSLGQGRDYGYTF